The next 13 T cell receptor beta chains were all read from a single sample in a study of CD8 T cells in Susac syndrome. Reverse transcription of 0.5 to 1 ug RNA was performed with random hexamers. TCRdb itself ran the immunoSEQ multiplex PCR reads through MiXCR, one entry per CDR3 protein. The sample shows about 52,000 distinct CDR3 sequences, 93% of them seen only once. The sample comprised CD8+ T cells from PBMCs. All receptors derive from a human donor with multiple sclerosis.

This rearrangement joins TRBV19 to TRBJ1-1; D uncertain. The CDR3 is made up of 14 amino acids. CDR1 and CDR2 from the germline V gene are LNHDA and SQIVND (reference sequence). V was shortened by 6 bases and J by 1 base, with 12 bases between the two germline ends. The CDR3 nucleotides are TGTGCCAGTAGATCCTTGACGAAGAACACTGAAGCTTTCTTT. Protein product: CASRSLTKNTEAFF. Drawing the rest from reference TRBV19 and TRBJ1-1, the complete variable domain is DGGITQSPKYLFRKEGQNVTLSCEQNLNHDAMYWYRQDPGQGLRLIYYSQIVNDFQKGDIAEGYSVSREKKESFPLTVTSAQKNPTAFYLCASRSLTKNTEAFFGQGTRLTVV.

The rearrangement uses TRBV6-5 and TRBJ1-1, with D perhaps TRBD1 (6 bases). The CDR3 is 14 residues long. Germline-derived CDR1 and CDR2 are MNHEY and SVGAGI. With 7 bases removed from V and 6 bases from J, the gap between germline ends came to 18 bases. The CDR3, as DNA: TGTGCCAGCACCTACCGGGGAGCAGGGGCTGAAGCTTTCTTT. Its translation: CASTYRGAGAEAFF.

The chain couples TRBV7-9 to TRBJ2-2, with TRBD1 matching 7 bases. The CDR3 is 14 amino acids. The ends lost 7 bases at V and 1 base at J; junction bases unmatched: 3. CDR1 and CDR2 (germline): SEHNR, FQNEAQ (reference sequence). CDR3 in amino acids: CASKGAMNTGELFF. The DNA of the CDR3 is TGTGCCAGCAAGGGGGCCATGAACACCGGGGAGCTGTTTTTT.

The chain is built from TRBV13 and TRBJ1-1; D remains ambiguous. Trimming took off 4 bases at V and 3 bases at J, with 3 bases between the two ends. The CDR3 covers 11 residues. Germline V CDR1 and CDR2: PRHDT, FYEKMQ (reference sequence). CDR3 DNA: TGTGCCAGCAGCTCTTACACTGAAGCTTTCTTT. This encodes CASSSYTEAFF.

This chain uses TRBV6-5 with TRBJ1-1; D possibly corresponds to TRBD1 (5 bases). The CDR3 is 12 residues long. Deletions cut 2 bases from V and 10 bases from J, with 11 bases between. From germline, CDR1 is MNHEY and CDR2 SVGAGI. The CDR3 is CASSYDSLVAFF. CDR3 nucleotides: TGTGCCAGCAGTTACGACAGTTTGGTAGCTTTCTTT.

The CDR3 sequence: CASRVDISAYEQYF. The DNA for the CDR3 is TGTGCCAGCAGGGTGGACATCTCGGCCTACGAGCAGTACTTC. The chain carries TRBV28 and TRBJ2-7; TRBD1 might be the D (5 bases). CDR1 MDHEN and CDR2 SYDVKM come from the germline V gene. This CDR3 region has 14 residues. Trimming shortened V by 6 bases and J by 2 bases, and 14 bases separated the two germline ends.

This chain uses TRBV4-3 with TRBJ2-1; D possibly corresponds to TRBD1 (5 bases). Looked up from germline, CDR1 is LGHNA and CDR2 is YSLEER. The CDR3 totals 15 residues. The germline V and J ends were trimmed by 0 bases and 8 bases, with 14 bases remaining between them. CDR3 sequence: CASSQDRVVVDEQFF. In DNA, the CDR3 is TGCGCCAGCAGCCAAGACAGGGTAGTGGTCGATGAGCAGTTCTTC.

The rearrangement links TRBV7-8 to TRBJ1-2; TRBD1 might be the D (5 bases). Germline CDR1 and CDR2: SGHVS and FQNEAQ. The ends were cut back, 5 bases at V and 2 bases at J, with 15 bases in the middle. The CDR3 runs 15 residues. Written as DNA, the CDR3 is TGTGCCAGCAGCGTCTTGGTCGGGGGAAACTATGGCTACACCTTC. Translation gives CASSVLVGGNYGYTF.

This rearrangement joins TRBV27 to TRBJ1-1, with 9 bases matching TRBD1. The V gene end was trimmed by 2 bases and the J gene end by 5 bases; junction bases not matched to a gene: 6. The germline V gene has CDR1 MNHEY and CDR2 SMNVEV (reference sequence). The CDR3 is 15 amino acids. The CDR3 here is CASSLKDRGSTEAFF. The DNA of the CDR3 is TGTGCCAGCAGTTTAAAGGACAGGGGTAGTACTGAAGCTTTCTTT.

The V call is TRBV6-2 or TRBV6-3, the J call TRBJ2-7; perhaps TRBD2 as D (6 bases). This CDR3 is 14 amino acids long. Germline values: CDR1 MNHEY, CDR2 SVGEGT. V dropped 0 bases and J dropped 4 bases, with 10 bases sitting between them. In nucleotides, the CDR3 is TGTGCCAGCAGTTACTCGGAGGGTTCTTACGAGCAGTACTTC. It specifies CASSYSEGSYEQYF.

The sample holds one count of this clonotype. V and J are TRBV29-1 and TRBJ2-7, with a tentative D call TRBD1 (6 bases). This CDR3 is 13 amino acids long. V lost 3 bases to trimming and J lost 0 bases, with 9 bases between them. Germline V CDR1 and CDR2: SQVTM, ANQGSEA. The chain's CDR3 is CSVDQGSSYEQYF. The CDR3 DNA is TGCAGCGTTGATCAGGGGAGCTCCTACGAGCAGTACTTC.

Turning to this clonotype: At one end the junction does not follow the germline gene, possibly because of a read error. This chain joins TRBV30 and TRBJ1-2, with TRBD1 as a possible D gene (5 bases). The CDR3 sequence is 16 residues long. Germline CDR1 reads GTSNPN; CDR2 reads SVGIG (reference sequence). The CDR3 sequence: CVWTQTVPAANYGYTF. The CDR3 DNA follows: TGTGTCTGGACTCAGACAGTCCCGGCAGCTAACTATGGCTACACCTTC.

J is TRBJ2-7 and V is TRBV27; no definite D call. Germline V lookup: CDR1 MNHEY, CDR2 SMNVEV (reference sequence). V lost 3 bases, J lost 4 bases, and 16 bases lay in between. The CDR3 loop spans 15 amino acids. CDR3 in DNA: TGTGCCAGCAGTTTCGGTGTCGTGGGCCTTTACGAGCAGTACTTC. Amino acid sequence: CASSFGVVGLYEQYF.